This TCR beta chain stems from a study of radiotherapy plus CTLA-4 blockade in lung cancer. Study-wide background: Among enrolled patients, about 18% responded and 31% achieved disease control. General study points: Blood TCR clones of tumor origin expanded after radiotherapy plus ipilimumab.

Trimming at V came to 0 bases and at J to 1 base, leaving 1 base not matched to a gene. CDR1 is SGHRS, CDR2 YFSETQ, per germline. The CDR3 runs 15 residues. As for this clone: As yet, its antigen is unknown.

Sequenced by immunoSEQ multiplex PCR; TCRdb stores in-frame clones only, minus some. The repertoire holds approximately 98,000 clones, with approximately 85% as singletons. Focal radiation and CTLA-4 blockade (ipilimumab) were tested in chemo-refractory metastatic non-small-cell lung cancer patients. The origin of this receptor is a human donor with non-small cell lung cancer who had a partial response to radiotherapy plus ipilimumab. The sequencing here drew on peripheral blood, taken from a patient treated with radiotherapy plus ipilimumab. The chain has TRBV5-1 and TRBJ2-7; 10 positions agree with TRBD2. CDR3 protein: CASSLETSGSYEQYF. As DNA, the CDR3 is TGCGCCAGCAGCTTGGAGACTAGCGGGTCCTACGAGCAGTACTTC.